Listed below are T cell receptor beta chains from one sample, sequenced in a study of PD-L1 blockade in urothelial cancer. Only in-frame clones appear in the TCRdb table, and some are missing; sequencing was by immunoSEQ multiplex PCR. The sample has over 100,000 clones, under 95% seen once. Sequences were derived from PBMCs, sampled around atezolizumab (anti-PD-L1) treatment. The receptors here all came from a man between 60 and 70 years old with urothelial cancer. The CDR3 runs from the conserved cysteine through the conserved F or W. A D gene is named only where the DNA matches it firmly. Clone size, where shown, is once, few, many, or a class for clones that have expanded.

d_gene | j_gene | abundance | v_gene | CDR3aa | CDR3nt
TRBD1 | TRBJ2-5 | NA | TRBV2 | CASILPRGLGGETQYF | TGTGCCAGCATACTTCCTAGGGGGCTAGGTGGGGAGACCCAGTACTTC
TRBD2 | TRBJ2-7 | NA | TRBV4-2 | CASSQEESGGLYEQYF | TGTGCCAGCAGCCAAGAAGAGAGCGGGGGGTTGTACGAGCAGTACTTC
TRBD2 | TRBJ2-3 | NA | TRBV28 | CASSVRRLARLDDTQYF | TGTGCCAGCAGTGTGAGGAGACTAGCGCGACTAGACGATACGCAGTATTTT
NA | TRBJ2-7 | NA | TRBV11-2 | CASSLVETIAAEQYF | TGTGCCAGCAGCTTAGTAGAGACGATAGCGGCCGAGCAGTACTTC
NA | TRBJ2-1 | NA | TRBV19 | CASSTQLGNNEQFF | TGTGCCAGTAGTACCCAACTAGGGAACAATGAGCAGTTCTTC
TRBD1 | TRBJ2-2 | NA | TRBV6-5 | CASRDRGLNTGELFF | TGTGCCAGCCGAGACAGGGGGTTGAACACCGGGGAGCTGTTTTTT
NA | TRBJ1-1 | NA | TRBV18 | CASQGGSTEAFF | TGTGCCAGCCAGGGAGGGTCCACTGAAGCTTTCTTT
TRBD1 | TRBJ1-2 | NA | TRBV7-2 | CASSQGEGTGGLGYTF | TGTGCCAGCAGCCAGGGGGAGGGGACAGGGGGCTTGGGCTACACCTTC
TRBD1 | TRBJ1-2 | few | TRBV6-5 | CASREPGQGYGYTF | TGTGCCAGCAGGGAGCCGGGACAGGGTTATGGCTACACCTTC
TRBD2 | TRBJ2-4 | NA | TRBV7-9 | CASRDSGRENIQYF | TGTGCCAGCAGGGATAGCGGGAGGGAAAACATTCAGTACTTC
NA | TRBJ2-3 | NA | TRBV5-1 | CASSSYTDTQYF | TGCGCCAGCAGCTCTTACACAGATACGCAGTATTTT
NA | TRBJ2-1 | NA | TRBV27 | CASSLSGGQVYYNEQFF | TGTGCCAGCAGTTTATCCGGAGGGCAGGTGTACTACAATGAGCAGTTCTTC
TRBD2 | TRBJ2-1 | NA | TRBV7-3 | CASSSTSGGNNEQFF | TGTGCCAGCAGCTCCACTAGCGGTGGGAACAATGAGCAGTTCTTC
NA | TRBJ2-6 | NA | TRBV6-1 | CASSTGYSGANVLTF | TGTGCCAGCAGCACAGGTTACTCTGGGGCCAACGTCCTGACTTTC
NA | TRBJ2-3 | NA | TRBV4-2 | CASSQLSQGRDSTDTQYF | TGTGCCAGCAGCCAATTGAGTCAAGGGCGGGATAGCACAGATACGCAGTATTTT
NA | TRBJ2-2 | NA | TRBV5-6 | CASSYMVGELFF | TGTGCCAGCAGCTACATGGTCGGGGAGCTGTTTTTT
TRBD2 | TRBJ2-7 | NA | TRBV7-2 | CASRPLAGGGEQYF | TGTGCCAGCAGACCACTAGCGGGAGGGGGAGAGCAGTACTTC
TRBD1 | TRBJ2-5 | NA | TRBV6-1 | CASRKTGVRETQYF | TGTGCCAGCAGAAAAACAGGGGTGAGGGAGACCCAGTACTTC
NA | TRBJ2-7 | NA | TRBV28 | CACAVGSSYEQYF | TGTGCCTGTGCTGTGGGGAGCTCCTACGAGCAGTACTTC
TRBD2 | TRBJ2-1 | NA | TRBV4-3 | CASSQDLTSGALEQFF | TGCGCCAGCAGCCAAGATCTGACTAGCGGGGCCCTAGAGCAGTTCTTC
TRBD2 | TRBJ2-7 | NA | TRBV7-2 | CASRAGDSYEQYF | TGTGCCAGCAGGGCGGGGGACTCCTACGAGCAGTACTTC
TRBD1 | TRBJ1-2 | few | TRBV7-8 | CASSLAWDSNYGYTF | TGTGCCAGCAGCTTAGCGTGGGACAGTAACTATGGCTACACCTTC
NA | TRBJ2-4 | NA | TRBV28 | CASSLAGRSKNIQYF | TGTGCCAGCAGTTTGGCGGGTCGTTCCAAAAACATTCAGTACTTC
TRBD2 | TRBJ2-1 | NA | TRBV27 | CASGGNNEQFF | TGTGCGTCGGGAGGGAACAATGAGCAGTTCTTC